The text below deals with one T cell receptor (beta chain). Its antigen has not been determined. This sample is drawn from a study of T cells expressing NK-cell markers (dated by TCRdb to the early 2020s). Regarding the complete study: Several donors provided sorted CD3+CD56+NKG2C+, CD3+CD56+NKG2C- and CD3+CD56-NKG2C+ T-cell subsets, whose TCR beta-chain repertoires were profiled. Among the eight sequenced donors, only one was HCMV-seronegative, while the other seven were HCMV-seropositive. The study sequenced eight donors, all healthy volunteers chosen at random: three men and five women. The libraries were sequenced on Illumina HiSeq 2000/2500, MiSeq or NextSeq, producing 2 x 150 bp reads.

HCMV-specific IgG was detected in serum with a commercial ELISA kit to determine HCMV serostatus. Peripheral blood mononuclear cells were isolated from blood by Ficoll density gradient centrifugation. General conclusions and limits of the study: Those dominant clonotypes were again the most abundant among CD3+CD56-NKG2C+ cells in a few donors, at roughly 25-65%. Whether the expanded NKG2C-expressing T cell clones were specific for HCMV antigens was left unclear. For more than 5 donors, the dominant CD3+CD56+NKG2C+ clonotypes were among the top 10 CD8+ clonotypes and accounted for 1.0-7.0% of CD8+ T cells.

Data came from an Illumina HiSeq 2000. TCR beta cDNA libraries were prepared using 5'RACE template switching, which introduced a universal primer site and unique molecular identifiers. cDNA synthesis was primed from the TCR beta constant segment, followed by two successive PCR amplification steps. The original methods were these. MIGEC was used to demultiplex reads and group the reads by UMI, and MiTCR was used to assemble and quantify clonotypes. To remove erroneous sequences, TCR cDNA sequences were retained only when supported by two or more reads. The tcR package was used for downstream repertoire analysis, with clonotypes matched between fractions based on CDR3 nucleotide sequence plus V segment. Antigen specificity was annotated against VDJdb with VDJmatch, allowing one amino acid substitution in CDR3. TCRdb reprocessed the sequencing reads and holds a single record per CDR3 protein sequence, with no DNA. Clone size and V and J calls follow TCRdb, not the original study. This sample's table contains some 460,000 distinct CDR3 sequences. 1.4% to 1.5% of the sample is held by the ten biggest clonotypes.

The source is a woman in her fifties or sixties in good health. Donor details come from another sample of the same person, matched by shared clones. The material sequenced was blood T cells: a sorted CD56 or NKG2C T cell subset, CD4+ or CD8+ T cells, or bulk PBMC T cells (not recorded which).

This receptor has the CDR3 CASSGSRDTQYF. The rearranged chain carries TRBV5-1 and TRBJ2-3; TCRdb calls TRBD2, which cannot be checked without DNA. Reading from cysteine to phenylalanine, the CDR3 counts 12 amino acids. No DNA sequence is on record. CDR1 and CDR2, looked up from the germline V gene, are SGHRS and YFSETQ.